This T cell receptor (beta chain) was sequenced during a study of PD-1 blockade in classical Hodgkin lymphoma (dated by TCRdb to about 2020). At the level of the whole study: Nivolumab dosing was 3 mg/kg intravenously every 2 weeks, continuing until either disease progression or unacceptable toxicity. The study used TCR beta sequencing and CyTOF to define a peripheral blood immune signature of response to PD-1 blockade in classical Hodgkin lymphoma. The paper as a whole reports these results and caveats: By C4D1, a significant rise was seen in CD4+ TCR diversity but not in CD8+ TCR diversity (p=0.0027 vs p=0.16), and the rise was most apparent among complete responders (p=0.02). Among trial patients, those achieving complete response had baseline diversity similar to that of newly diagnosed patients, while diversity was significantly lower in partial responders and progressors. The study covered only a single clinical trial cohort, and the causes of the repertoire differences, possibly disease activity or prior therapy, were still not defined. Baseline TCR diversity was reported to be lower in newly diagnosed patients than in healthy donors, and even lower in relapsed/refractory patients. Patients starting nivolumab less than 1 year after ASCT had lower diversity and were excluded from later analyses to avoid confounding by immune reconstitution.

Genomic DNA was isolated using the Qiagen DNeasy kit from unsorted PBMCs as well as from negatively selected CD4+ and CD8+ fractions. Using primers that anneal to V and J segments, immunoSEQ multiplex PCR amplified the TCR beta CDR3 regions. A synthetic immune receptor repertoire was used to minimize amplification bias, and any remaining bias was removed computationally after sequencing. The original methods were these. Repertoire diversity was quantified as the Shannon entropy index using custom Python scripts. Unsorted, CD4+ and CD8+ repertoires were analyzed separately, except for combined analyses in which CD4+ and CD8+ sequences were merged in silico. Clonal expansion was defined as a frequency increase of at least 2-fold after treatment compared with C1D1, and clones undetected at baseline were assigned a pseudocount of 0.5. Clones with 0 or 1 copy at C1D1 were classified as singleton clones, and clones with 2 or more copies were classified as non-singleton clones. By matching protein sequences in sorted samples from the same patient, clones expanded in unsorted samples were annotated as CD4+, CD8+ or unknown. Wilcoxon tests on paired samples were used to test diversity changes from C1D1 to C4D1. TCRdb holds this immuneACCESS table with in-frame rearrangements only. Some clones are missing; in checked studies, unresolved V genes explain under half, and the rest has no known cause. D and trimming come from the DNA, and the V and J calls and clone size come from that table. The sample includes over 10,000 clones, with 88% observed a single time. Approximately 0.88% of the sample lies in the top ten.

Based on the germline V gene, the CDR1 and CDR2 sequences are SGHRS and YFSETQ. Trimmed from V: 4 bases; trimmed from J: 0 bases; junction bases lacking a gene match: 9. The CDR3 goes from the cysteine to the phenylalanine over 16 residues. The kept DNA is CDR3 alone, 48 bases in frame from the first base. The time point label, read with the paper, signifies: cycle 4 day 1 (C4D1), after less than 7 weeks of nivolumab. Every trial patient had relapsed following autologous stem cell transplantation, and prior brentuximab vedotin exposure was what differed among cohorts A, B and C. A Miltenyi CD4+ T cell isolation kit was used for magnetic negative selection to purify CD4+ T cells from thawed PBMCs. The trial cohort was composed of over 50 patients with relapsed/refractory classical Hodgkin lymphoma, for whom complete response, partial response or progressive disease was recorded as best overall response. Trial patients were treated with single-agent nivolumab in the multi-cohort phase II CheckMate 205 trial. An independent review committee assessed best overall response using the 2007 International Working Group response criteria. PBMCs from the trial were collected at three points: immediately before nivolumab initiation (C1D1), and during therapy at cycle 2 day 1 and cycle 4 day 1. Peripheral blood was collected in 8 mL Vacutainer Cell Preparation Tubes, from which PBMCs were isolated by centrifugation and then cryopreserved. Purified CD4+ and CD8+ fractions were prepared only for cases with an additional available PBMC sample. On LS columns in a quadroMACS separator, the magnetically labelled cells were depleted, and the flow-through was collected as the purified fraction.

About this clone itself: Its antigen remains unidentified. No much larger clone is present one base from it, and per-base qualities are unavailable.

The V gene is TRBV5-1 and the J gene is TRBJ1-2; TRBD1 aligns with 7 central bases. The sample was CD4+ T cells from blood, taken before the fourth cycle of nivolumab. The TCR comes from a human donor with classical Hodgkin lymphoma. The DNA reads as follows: TGCGCCAGCAGCACGGGGACAGACAGGACTAACTATGGCTACACCTTC. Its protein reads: CASSTGTDRTNYGYTF.